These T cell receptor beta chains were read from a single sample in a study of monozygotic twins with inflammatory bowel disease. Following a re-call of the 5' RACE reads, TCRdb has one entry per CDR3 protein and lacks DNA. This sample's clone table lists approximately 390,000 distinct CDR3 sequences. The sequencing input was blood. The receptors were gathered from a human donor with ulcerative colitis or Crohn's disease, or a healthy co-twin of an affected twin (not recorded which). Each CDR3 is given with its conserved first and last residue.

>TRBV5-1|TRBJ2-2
CASSPSSTSRLGELFF
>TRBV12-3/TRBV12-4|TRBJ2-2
CASSPSTNTGELFF
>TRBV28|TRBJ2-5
CASSRLAGDQETQYF
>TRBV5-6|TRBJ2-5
CASSSGPQETQYF
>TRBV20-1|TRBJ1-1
CSARDSGRVGASEAFF
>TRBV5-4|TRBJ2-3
CASSPRGADTQYF
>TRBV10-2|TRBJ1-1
CASSTGRIDTKAFF
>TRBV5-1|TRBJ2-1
CASSLRPGPEQFF
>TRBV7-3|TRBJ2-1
CASSSALTGGDEQFF
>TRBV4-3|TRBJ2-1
CASSQDPSGSFNEQFF
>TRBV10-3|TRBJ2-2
CAITNSNTGELFF
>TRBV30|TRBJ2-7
CAWAYGGVAEQYF
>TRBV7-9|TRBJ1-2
CASSRQMWNYGYTF
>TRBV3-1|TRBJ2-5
CASSTGETQYF
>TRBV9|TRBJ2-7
CASSVGYSSYEQYF
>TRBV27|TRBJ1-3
CASSSRLNSGNTIYF
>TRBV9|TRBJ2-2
CASSGHPGTGELFF
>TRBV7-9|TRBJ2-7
CASSPGQSFPKQYF
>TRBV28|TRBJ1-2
CASSLGQSYGYTF
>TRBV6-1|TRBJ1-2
CASSRQKRTYGYTF
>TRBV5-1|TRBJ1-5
CASSLGPQGAGDQPQHF
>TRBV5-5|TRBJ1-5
CASSFVPGGNQPQHF
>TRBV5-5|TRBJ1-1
CASSLLSVGTEAFF
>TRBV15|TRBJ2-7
CATSRNKGPEQYF
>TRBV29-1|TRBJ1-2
CSVDRGPFYGYTF
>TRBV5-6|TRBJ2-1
CASRWGTPGHEQFF
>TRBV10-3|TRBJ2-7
CAISRTSYEQYF
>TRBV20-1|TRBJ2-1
CSATPGQNYNEQFF
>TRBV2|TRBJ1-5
CASSEEGTGYRQPQHF
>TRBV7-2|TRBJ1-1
CASSLGQGNTEAFF
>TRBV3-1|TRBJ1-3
CASSDFDRTDSGNTIYF
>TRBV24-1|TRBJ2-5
CATSDRQGGTQYF
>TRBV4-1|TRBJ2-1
CASSQRASGPNNEQFF
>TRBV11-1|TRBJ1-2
CASSLGVYRGRIYYGYTF